Listed below are T cell receptor beta chains from one sample, sequenced in a study of blood T cell repertoires in COVID-19. Only in-frame clones appear in the TCRdb table, and some are missing; sequencing was by immunoSEQ multiplex PCR. The sample has some 82,000 clones, about 86% seen once. Input material: peripheral blood. The receptors shown here come from a man older than 75 with active or convalescent COVID-19. Each CDR3 is given with its conserved first and last residue. Each record gives: D gene, clone size, J gene, V gene, CDR3 length, CDR3 protein, CDR3 DNA. D genes are given only for firm matches. Not every row has a clone size; where given, it reads once, few, many or a size class.

D: NA; size: NA; J: TRBJ2-2; V: TRBV18; length: 15; CDR3: CASSPATSRTGELFF; DNA: TGTGCCAGCTCACCAGCGACTAGTCGGACCGGGGAGCTGTTTTTT
D: TRBD1; size: NA; J: TRBJ2-5; V: TRBV7-9; length: 15; CDR3: CASSTGQGEGETQYF; DNA: TGTGCCAGCAGCACGGGACAGGGGGAGGGAGAGACCCAGTACTTC
D: TRBD2; size: NA; J: TRBJ2-7; V: TRBV5-1; length: 14; CDR3: CASSIGSGILEQYF; DNA: TGCGCCAGCAGTATCGGTAGCGGGATTCTCGAGCAGTACTTC
D: NA; size: NA; J: TRBJ2-7; V: TRBV7-9; length: 16; CDR3: CASSLAGRTTYHEQYF; DNA: TGTGCCAGCAGCTTAGCTGGGAGGACCACGTACCACGAGCAGTACTTC
D: TRBD2; size: NA; J: TRBJ2-5; V: TRBV11-2; length: 16; CDR3: CASSFNSGRAQETQYF; DNA: TGTGCCAGCAGTTTTAATAGCGGGAGGGCCCAAGAGACCCAGTACTTC
D: NA; size: NA; J: TRBJ1-2; V: TRBV7-2; length: 13; CDR3: CASSLGRNYGYTF; DNA: TGTGCCAGCAGCTTAGGCAGGAACTATGGCTACACCTTC
D: TRBD2; size: NA; J: TRBJ2-2; V: TRBV4-2; length: 16; CDR3: CASSQESGAGTGELFF; DNA: TGTGCCAGCAGCCAAGAAAGCGGGGCCGGCACCGGGGAGCTGTTTTTT
D: NA; size: NA; J: TRBJ2-7; V: TRBV7-9; length: 13; CDR3: CASGPEPPREQYF; DNA: TGTGCCAGCGGCCCCGAACCCCCTAGGGAGCAGTACTTC
D: TRBD1; size: NA; J: TRBJ2-3; V: TRBV29-1; length: 14; CDR3: CSVMGTGGKDTQYF; DNA: TGCAGCGTGATGGGGACAGGGGGAAAAGATACGCAGTATTTT
D: TRBD2; size: NA; J: TRBJ2-3; V: TRBV2; length: 13; CDR3: CASKREVRDTQYF; DNA: TGTGCCAGCAAACGGGAGGTTAGAGATACGCAGTATTTT
D: NA; size: NA; J: TRBJ2-3; V: TRBV5-6; length: 16; CDR3: CASSLARGERTDTQYF; DNA: TGTGCCAGCAGCTTGGCCCGCGGCGAGAGGACAGATACGCAGTATTTT
D: NA; size: NA; J: TRBJ2-5; V: TRBV15; length: 14; CDR3: CATSPGGTVETQYF; DNA: TGTGCCACCAGCCCTGGAGGTACGGTAGAGACCCAGTACTTC
D: NA; size: NA; J: TRBJ2-7; V: TRBV6-5; length: 14; CDR3: CASRAGGSSFEQYF; DNA: TGTGCCAGCAGGGCAGGGGGGAGTTCGTTCGAGCAGTACTTC
D: NA; size: NA; J: TRBJ1-4; V: TRBV9; length: 14; CDR3: CASGQADTNEKLFF; DNA: TGTGCCAGCGGTCAAGCGGATACTAATGAAAAACTGTTTTTT
D: TRBD2; size: NA; J: TRBJ2-1; V: TRBV4-1; length: 15; CDR3: CASSHWTSGGNEQFF; DNA: TGCGCCAGCAGCCATTGGACTAGCGGGGGGAATGAGCAGTTCTTC
D: NA; size: NA; J: TRBJ1-3; V: TRBV6-5; length: 15; CDR3: CASRPPGGSGNTIYF; DNA: TGTGCCAGCAGGCCACCGGGAGGCTCTGGAAACACCATATATTTT
D: TRBD1; size: NA; J: TRBJ2-1; V: TRBV5-4; length: 15; CDR3: CASSIGQGSLWEQFF; DNA: TGTGCCAGCAGCATCGGACAGGGGTCCTTATGGGAGCAGTTCTTC
D: NA; size: NA; J: TRBJ1-6; V: TRBV6-5; length: 15; CDR3: CASHPRGRDNSPLHF; DNA: TGTGCCAGCCACCCCAGAGGCAGAGATAATTCACCCCTCCACTTT
D: NA; size: few; J: TRBJ1-1; V: TRBV19; length: 14; CDR3: CASRKVALNTEAFF; DNA: TGTGCCAGTAGAAAGGTAGCCTTGAACACTGAAGCTTTCTTT
D: NA; size: NA; J: TRBJ1-5; V: TRBV16; length: 13; CDR3: CASSQGENQPQHF; DNA: TGTGCCAGCAGCCAAGGGGAGAATCAGCCCCAGCATTTT
D: NA; size: NA; J: TRBJ2-7; V: TRBV6-5; length: 13; CDR3: CASMQGGPYEQYF; DNA: TGTGCCAGCATGCAGGGAGGTCCCTACGAGCAGTACTTC
D: NA; size: NA; J: TRBJ2-5; V: TRBV3-1/TRBV3-2; length: 17; CDR3: CASSARTTISGRETQYF; DNA: TGTGCCAGCAGCGCACGAACGACTATAAGCGGGCGAGAGACCCAGTACTTC
D: NA; size: NA; J: TRBJ2-1; V: TRBV5-1; length: 12; CDR3: CASSLTHNEQFF; DNA: TGCGCCAGCAGCCTCACACACAATGAGCAGTTCTTC
D: NA; size: NA; J: TRBJ1-3; V: TRBV11-2; length: 15; CDR3: CASSHTDSSGNTIYF; DNA: TGTGCCAGCAGTCATACGGACAGCTCTGGAAACACCATATATTTT
D: NA; size: NA; J: TRBJ1-2; V: TRBV2; length: 11; CDR3: CASSETAGYTF; DNA: TGTGCCAGCAGTGAGACAGCCGGCTACACCTTC
D: NA; size: NA; J: TRBJ2-2; V: TRBV20-1; length: 14; CDR3: CSASSGLSTGELFF; DNA: TGCAGTGCTAGTAGCGGTCTAAGCACCGGGGAGCTGTTTTTT
D: NA; size: NA; J: TRBJ1-2; V: TRBV24-1; length: 12; CDR3: CAPGPGISGYTF; DNA: TGTGCCCCAGGCCCCGGAATCAGTGGCTACACCTTC
D: NA; size: NA; J: TRBJ2-2; V: TRBV6-5; length: 12; CDR3: CASRPSAGELFF; DNA: TGTGCCAGCAGACCATCAGCCGGGGAGCTGTTTTTT
D: TRBD1; size: NA; J: TRBJ2-7; V: TRBV6-5; length: 15; CDR3: CASSYLQGASYEQYF; DNA: TGTGCCAGCAGTTACCTACAGGGGGCGTCATACGAGCAGTACTTC
D: NA; size: once; J: TRBJ2-2; V: TRBV15; length: 15; CDR3: CATSGKQGNTGELFF; DNA: TGTGCCACCAGCGGAAAACAGGGGAACACCGGGGAGCTGTTTTTT
D: NA; size: NA; J: TRBJ1-1; V: TRBV5-1; length: 15; CDR3: CASSFAGASNTEAFF; DNA: TGCGCCAGCAGCTTCGCGGGGGCCTCAAACACTGAAGCTTTCTTT
D: NA; size: NA; J: TRBJ2-1; V: TRBV15; length: 17; CDR3: CATSRGYGESSYNEQFF; DNA: TGTGCCACCAGCAGAGGGTACGGGGAAAGCTCCTACAATGAGCAGTTCTTC
D: TRBD1; size: NA; J: TRBJ1-2; V: TRBV7-8; length: 15; CDR3: CASSLGQGPYYGYTF; DNA: TGTGCCAGCAGCTTAGGACAGGGCCCCTACTATGGCTACACCTTC
D: NA; size: NA; J: TRBJ1-4; V: TRBV19; length: 17; CDR3: CASSPDHRDGTNEKLFF; DNA: TGTGCCAGTAGTCCGGACCACAGGGACGGAACTAATGAAAAACTGTTTTTT
D: TRBD1; size: NA; J: TRBJ1-2; V: TRBV9; length: 14; CDR3: CASSVAGQGVGYTF; DNA: TGTGCCAGCAGCGTCGCGGGACAGGGTGTTGGCTACACCTTC
D: TRBD1; size: NA; J: TRBJ1-1; V: TRBV18; length: 15; CDR3: CASSAGQARNTEAFF; DNA: TGTGCCAGCTCAGCAGGACAGGCTCGGAACACTGAAGCTTTCTTT
D: NA; size: NA; J: TRBJ1-5; V: TRBV14; length: 15; CDR3: CASSQSGIRGQPQHF; DNA: TGTGCCAGCAGCCAGAGTGGGATTAGGGGTCAGCCCCAGCATTTT
D: NA; size: NA; J: TRBJ2-3; V: TRBV20-1; length: 13; CDR3: CSASIPVPDTQYF; DNA: TGCAGTGCTAGTATCCCGGTCCCAGATACGCAGTATTTT
D: NA; size: NA; J: TRBJ1-4; V: TRBV7-9; length: 14; CDR3: CASSTTGSGRKLFF; DNA: TGTGCCAGCAGCACGACAGGAAGTGGAAGAAAACTGTTTTTT
D: TRBD1; size: few; J: TRBJ2-1; V: TRBV5-1; length: 17; CDR3: CASSLDGQGSSYNEQFF; DNA: TGCGCCAGCAGCTTGGATGGACAGGGGAGCTCCTACAATGAGCAGTTCTTC
D: NA; size: NA; J: TRBJ1-1; V: TRBV6-4; length: 15; CDR3: CASRGVAGVGTEAFF; DNA: TGTGCCAGCAGAGGGGTGGCAGGGGTGGGCACTGAAGCTTTCTTT
D: TRBD2; size: NA; J: TRBJ2-7; V: TRBV30; length: 12; CDR3: CARAGDGYEQYF; DNA: TGTGCCCGAGCGGGAGATGGCTACGAGCAGTACTTC
D: TRBD2; size: NA; J: TRBJ2-2; V: TRBV9; length: 16; CDR3: CASSVSGGSNTGELFF; DNA: TGTGCCAGCAGCGTATCCGGGGGGTCGAACACCGGGGAGCTGTTTTTT
D: TRBD1; size: NA; J: TRBJ1-3; V: TRBV29-1; length: 13; CDR3: CSVAGGSGNTIYF; DNA: TGCAGCGTCGCAGGGGGGTCTGGAAACACCATATATTTT
D: TRBD2; size: NA; J: TRBJ2-7; V: TRBV19; length: 15; CDR3: CASSIQSGTRYEQYF; DNA: TGTGCCAGTAGTATCCAAAGCGGGACCCGCTACGAGCAGTACTTC
D: TRBD2; size: NA; J: TRBJ2-7; V: TRBV9; length: 14; CDR3: CASSAGSGSYEQYF; DNA: TGTGCCAGCAGCGCCGGGAGCGGGAGCTACGAGCAGTACTTC
D: NA; size: NA; J: TRBJ2-3; V: TRBV6-5; length: 16; CDR3: CASSYRRDTYTDTQYF; DNA: TGTGCCAGCAGTTATCGGAGGGATACTTACACAGATACGCAGTATTTT
D: NA; size: NA; J: TRBJ2-1; V: TRBV13; length: 14; CDR3: CASSLQGNYNEQFF; DNA: TGTGCCAGCAGCTTACAGGGGAACTACAATGAGCAGTTCTTC
D: TRBD1; size: NA; J: TRBJ1-5; V: TRBV18; length: 14; CDR3: CASSPGQGFQPQHF; DNA: TGTGCCAGCTCACCGGGACAGGGATTTCAGCCCCAGCATTTT
D: TRBD1; size: NA; J: TRBJ1-6; V: TRBV28; length: 14; CDR3: CASSPTGFISPLHF; DNA: TGTGCCAGCAGCCCGACAGGGTTTATTTCACCCCTCCACTTT
D: TRBD2; size: NA; J: TRBJ2-1; V: TRBV27; length: 16; CDR3: CASSFFYERGDNEQFF; DNA: TGTGCCAGCAGTTTTTTTTACGAGCGGGGTGACAATGAGCAGTTCTTC
D: NA; size: NA; J: TRBJ1-5; V: TRBV12-3/TRBV12-4; length: 13; CDR3: CASSWNRNQPQHF; DNA: TGTGCCAGCAGTTGGAACAGGAATCAGCCCCAGCATTTT
D: NA; size: NA; J: TRBJ1-1; V: TRBV5-1; length: 16; CDR3: CASSLAPGGVNTEAFF; DNA: TGCGCCAGCAGCTTGGCCCCTGGGGGGGTGAACACTGAAGCTTTCTTT
D: NA; size: NA; J: TRBJ1-1; V: TRBV3-1/TRBV3-2; length: 14; CDR3: CASSQLDRNTEAFF; DNA: TGTGCCAGCAGCCAACTCGACAGAAACACTGAAGCTTTCTTT
D: NA; size: NA; J: TRBJ1-4; V: TRBV10-3; length: 15; CDR3: CAIGFPTERNEKLFF; DNA: TGTGCCATCGGGTTCCCGACAGAAAGAAATGAAAAACTGTTTTTT
D: NA; size: once; J: TRBJ2-7; V: TRBV4-3; length: 17; CDR3: CASSQDLFPGTSYEQYF; DNA: TGCGCCAGCAGCCAAGATCTCTTCCCGGGTACCTCCTACGAGCAGTACTTC
D: TRBD2; size: NA; J: TRBJ2-3; V: TRBV7-9; length: 15; CDR3: CASSLPGDYTDTQYF; DNA: TGTGCCAGCAGCTTACCTGGGGACTACACAGATACGCAGTATTTT
D: NA; size: NA; J: TRBJ1-2; V: TRBV6-5; length: 15; CDR3: CASRPPGGTGYGYTF; DNA: TGTGCCAGCAGACCCCCGGGGGGTACCGGCTATGGCTACACCTTC
D: TRBD2; size: NA; J: TRBJ2-3; V: TRBV6-5; length: 16; CDR3: CASSYDRPGRAYTQYF; DNA: TGTGCCAGCAGTTACGACCGGCCCGGGAGGGCCTATACGCAGTATTTT
D: NA; size: NA; J: TRBJ2-1; V: TRBV7-9; length: 17; CDR3: CASSLNPLGAPGDEQFF; DNA: TGTGCCAGCAGCTTAAACCCCCTTGGGGCGCCCGGCGATGAGCAGTTCTTC